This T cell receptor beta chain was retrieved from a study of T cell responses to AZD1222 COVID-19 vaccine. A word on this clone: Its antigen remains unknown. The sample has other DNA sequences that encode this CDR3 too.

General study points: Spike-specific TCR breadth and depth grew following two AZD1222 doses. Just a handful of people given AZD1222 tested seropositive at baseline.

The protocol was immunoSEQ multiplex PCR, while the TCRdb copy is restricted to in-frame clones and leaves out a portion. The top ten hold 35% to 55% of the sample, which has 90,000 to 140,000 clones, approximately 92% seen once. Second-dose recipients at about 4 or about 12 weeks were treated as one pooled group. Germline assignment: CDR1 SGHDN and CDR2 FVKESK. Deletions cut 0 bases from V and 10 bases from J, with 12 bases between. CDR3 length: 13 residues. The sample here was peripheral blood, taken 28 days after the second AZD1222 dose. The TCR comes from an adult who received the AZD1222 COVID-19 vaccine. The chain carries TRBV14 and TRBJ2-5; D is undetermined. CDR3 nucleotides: TGTGCCAGCAGCCAAGATCGGGTACGAGTCCAGTACTTC. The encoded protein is CASSQDRVRVQYF.